This T cell receptor beta chain was captured by sequencing in a study of blood T cell repertoires in COVID-19. About the study: COVID-19 samples collected from the United States, Italy and Spain covered acute and convalescent phases.

Germline-derived CDR1 and CDR2 are MGHRA and YSYEKL. V lost 8 bases and J lost 0, with 10 bases in between. The CDR3 has 14 amino acids. Measured with immunoSEQ multiplex PCR; TCRdb has only the in-frame clones, and not every one. The table has approximately 270,000 clones, around 85% seen once; the top ten hold approximately 4%. The receptor comes from a woman aged 25 to 39 who had recovered from COVID-19. The chain joins TRBV4-1 to TRBJ2-2, with D maybe TRBD2 (7 bases). Sequenced sample: PBMCs or T cells enriched from blood (not recorded which). The CDR3 region is CASGGATNTGELFF. For the CDR3, the DNA is TGCGCCAGCGGGGGGGCCACGAACACCGGGGAGCTGTTTTTT.